The clone carrying this T cell receptor (beta chain) showed up many times. V was clipped by 7 bases and J by 12 bases, with 31 bases between them. This CDR3 is 17 amino acids long. During its preparation, the TCRbeta library received unique molecular identifiers. TCRdb re-called the PCR reads through MiXCR, storing one row per CDR3 protein. In the table there are 280,000 or so distinct CDR3 sequences, around 10% of which are singletons. These data belong to a study of T-cell reconstitution after alpha-beta-depleted transplantation in children. The specimen was peripheral blood, collected 180 days after TCRalphabeta/CD19-depleted stem cell transplant. The TCR sequence derives from a male patient aged 2 to 9 who had a stem cell transplant for chronic granulomatous disease, so the T cells may come from the graft donor. The chain uses TRBV12-3 or TRBV12-4 and TRBJ2-1; TRBD1 might be the D (5 bases). The CDR3: CASTESAQRKGVLAQFF. The CDR3 nucleotides read TGTGCCAGCACCGAGAGTGCCCAAAGAAAAGGGGTTCTTGCGCAGTTCTTC.